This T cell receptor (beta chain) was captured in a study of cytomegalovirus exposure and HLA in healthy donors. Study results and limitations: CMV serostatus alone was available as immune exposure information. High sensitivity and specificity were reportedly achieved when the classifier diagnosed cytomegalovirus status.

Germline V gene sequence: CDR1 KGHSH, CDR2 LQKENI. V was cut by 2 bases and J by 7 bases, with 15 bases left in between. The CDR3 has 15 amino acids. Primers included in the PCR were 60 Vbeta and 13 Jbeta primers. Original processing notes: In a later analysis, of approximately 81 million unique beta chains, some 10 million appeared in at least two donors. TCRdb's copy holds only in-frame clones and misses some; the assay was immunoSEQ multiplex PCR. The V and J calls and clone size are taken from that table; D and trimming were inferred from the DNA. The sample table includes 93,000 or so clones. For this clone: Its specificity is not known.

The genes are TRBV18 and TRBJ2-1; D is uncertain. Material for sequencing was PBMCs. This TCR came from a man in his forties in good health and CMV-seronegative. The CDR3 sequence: CASSPTATTTNEQFF. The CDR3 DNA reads TGTGCCAGCTCACCAACGGCAACTACTACAAATGAGCAGTTCTTC.